A selection of T cell receptor beta chains follows, all from one sample in a study of cytomegalovirus exposure and HLA in healthy donors. The method was immunoSEQ multiplex PCR; TCRdb's version includes in-frame clones alone and lacks a portion of them. The data show about 130,000 clones, roughly 79% seen once. Sequencing input: PBMCs. Receptors were obtained from a man between 25 and 39 years old in good health and CMV-seronegative. The CDR3 runs from the conserved cysteine through the conserved F or W. The D gene is left open where the match is weak. Clone size appears in some rows only: once, few, many, or a class for an expanded clone.

j_call: TRBJ2-1
v_call: TRBV6-5
clone_size: once
d_call: .
cdr3_aa: CASSYSMADYNEQFF
cdr3_nt: TGTGCCAGCAGTTACTCGATGGCAGACTACAATGAGCAGTTCTTC

j_call: TRBJ2-7
v_call: TRBV5-1
clone_size: .
d_call: .
cdr3_aa: CASSLAGVSYEQYF
cdr3_nt: TGCGCCAGCAGCTTGGCGGGAGTATCGTACGAGCAGTACTTC

j_call: TRBJ2-7
v_call: TRBV19
clone_size: .
d_call: TRBD1
cdr3_aa: CASSLTRDRGFYEQYF
cdr3_nt: TGTGCCAGTAGCCTAACTCGGGACAGGGGTTTCTACGAGCAGTACTTC

j_call: TRBJ1-6
v_call: TRBV28
clone_size: few
d_call: TRBD1
cdr3_aa: CASREQGVGNSPLHF
cdr3_nt: TGTGCCAGCAGAGAGCAGGGGGTTGGAAATTCACCCCTCCACTTT

j_call: TRBJ2-7
v_call: TRBV19
clone_size: once
d_call: TRBD1
cdr3_aa: CASSIDGTGTYEQYF
cdr3_nt: TGTGCCAGTAGTATAGATGGGACAGGGACCTACGAGCAGTACTTC

j_call: TRBJ2-7
v_call: TRBV28
clone_size: few
d_call: TRBD1
cdr3_aa: CASEALGTGGMFYEQYF
cdr3_nt: TGTGCCAGCGAGGCGCTCGGGACAGGGGGAATGTTCTACGAGCAGTACTTC

j_call: TRBJ1-1
v_call: TRBV28
clone_size: .
d_call: .
cdr3_aa: CASSTRSTEAFF
cdr3_nt: TGTGCCAGCAGCACTAGAAGCACTGAAGCTTTCTTT

j_call: TRBJ1-5
v_call: TRBV4-3
clone_size: .
d_call: .
cdr3_aa: CASSQERYGQPQHF
cdr3_nt: TGCGCCAGCAGCCAAGAGAGGTATGGGCAGCCCCAGCATTTT

j_call: TRBJ1-2
v_call: TRBV29-1
clone_size: once
d_call: .
cdr3_aa: CSVAQTASYGYTF
cdr3_nt: TGCAGCGTTGCCCAGACCGCTAGCTATGGCTACACCTTC

j_call: TRBJ2-7
v_call: TRBV5-1
clone_size: .
d_call: .
cdr3_aa: CASSLLTTSYEQYF
cdr3_nt: TGCGCCAGCAGCTTGTTGACAACCTCCTACGAGCAGTACTTC

j_call: TRBJ2-7
v_call: TRBV5-6
clone_size: .
d_call: .
cdr3_aa: CASSLSSSYEQYF
cdr3_nt: TGTGCCAGCAGCTTGTCTAGCTCCTACGAGCAGTACTTC

j_call: TRBJ2-7
v_call: TRBV7-2
clone_size: .
d_call: TRBD2
cdr3_aa: CASSLAGLAGEEQYF
cdr3_nt: TGTGCCAGCAGCTTAGCCGGACTAGCGGGAGAGGAGCAGTACTTC

j_call: TRBJ1-1
v_call: TRBV5-1
clone_size: once
d_call: .
cdr3_aa: CASSLGRFSEAFF
cdr3_nt: TGCGCCAGCAGCTTGGGGCGGTTCTCTGAAGCTTTCTTT

j_call: TRBJ2-5
v_call: TRBV7-9
clone_size: .
d_call: .
cdr3_aa: CASSPQGQHQETQYF
cdr3_nt: TGTGCCAGCAGCCCCCAGGGACAACACCAAGAGACCCAGTACTTC

j_call: TRBJ1-1
v_call: TRBV9
clone_size: .
d_call: .
cdr3_aa: CASSVGGVTTTEAFF
cdr3_nt: TGTGCCAGCAGCGTAGGGGGAGTAACAACCACTGAAGCTTTCTTT

j_call: TRBJ1-2
v_call: TRBV28
clone_size: .
d_call: .
cdr3_aa: CASIRTGTYGYTF
cdr3_nt: TGTGCCAGCATTCGAACAGGGACATATGGCTACACCTTC